The T cell receptor (beta chain) described here comes from a study of blood T cell repertoires in COVID-19. Study at large: The analysed material was cDNA or gDNA that came from T cells, B-cell-depleted T cells, or PBMCs.

Losses at the gene ends were 5 bases for V and 4 bases for J; bases not matched to a gene: 4. CDR3 size: 14 residues. Germline assignment: CDR1 SGHTA and CDR2 FQGTGA. This clone appeared once. Authors' processing steps: Amplification with reference gene primers provided the estimates of nucleated cell counts. Assay: immunoSEQ multiplex PCR; the TCRdb copy retains only in-frame clones and omits some. V and J calls plus clone size are reproduced from that table; the DNA served to infer D and trimming. The sample holds 310,000 or so clones, 87% seen once. Source material: peripheral blood. The clonotype originates from a woman aged 45-59 years who had recovered from COVID-19. J is TRBJ2-2 and V is TRBV7-3; TRBD1 matches 7 bases. DNA of the CDR3: TGTGCCAGCAGCCCAGGGACAGCCACCGGGGAGCTGTTTTTT. This encodes CASSPGTATGELFF.